Listed below are T cell receptor beta chains from one sample, sequenced in a study of cytomegalovirus exposure and HLA in healthy donors. Sequenced by immunoSEQ multiplex PCR; TCRdb stores in-frame clones only, minus some. The data contain 260,000 or so clones, 80% to 95% of them seen just once; the ten biggest clones take up approximately 3.1%. Sequenced: PBMCs. Every receptor here comes from a woman in her twenties or thirties in good health and CMV-seronegative. Both conserved end residues are part of each CDR3. The order of the fields is CDR3 protein, V gene, J gene.

CASSQDSSGSGDTQYF	TRBV4-1	TRBJ2-3
CASTDDLSAGANVLTF	TRBV28	TRBJ2-6
CASSLSTNRNEQFF	TRBV27	TRBJ2-1
CASSLARGNNQPQHF	TRBV27	TRBJ1-5
CASSWGLNTEAFF	TRBV27	TRBJ1-1
CASSWEGKSTDTQYF	TRBV7-9	TRBJ2-3
CASSRDREDIQYF	TRBV4-2	TRBJ2-4
CATSREGTSYEQYF	TRBV15	TRBJ2-7
CASSVDAGANVYGYTF	TRBV9	TRBJ1-2
CASTLGYGYTF	TRBV19	TRBJ1-2
CASSLRGANYGYTF	TRBV5-5	TRBJ1-2
CASSAPGGGYYGYTF	TRBV9	TRBJ1-2
CAARTDPSSYEQYF	TRBV10-3	TRBJ2-7
CASSSGQGMWETQYF	TRBV6-5	TRBJ2-5
CASSLQGAGGYTF	TRBV4-3	TRBJ1-2
CASSQDPVGFGANVLTF	TRBV4-3	TRBJ2-6
CASTPSSGTDTQYF	TRBV25-1	TRBJ2-3
CASSLTSGSFYEQYF	TRBV11-2	TRBJ2-7
CASSLAGVRGNEQFF	TRBV5-6	TRBJ2-1
CASSPLGVGLSGANVLTF	TRBV5-4	TRBJ2-6
CASAKGAGRYEQYF	TRBV28	TRBJ2-7
CASSLGLAGVVGRNEQFF	TRBV13	TRBJ2-1
CASSPPDRGITGELFF	TRBV18	TRBJ2-2